The T cell receptor (beta chain) described here comes from a study of T cell clonality in common variable immunodeficiency. The study, taken as a whole, reports: CVID subjects showed higher TCRbeta clonality than healthy controls.

This clone was observed at least ten times. No antigen is known for it. Each donor provided 5 to 8 ml of heparinized whole blood. CVID and control samples used equivalent genomic DNA input. Sequencing was performed with immunoSEQ multiplex PCR; in TCRdb, only in-frame clones are kept and a portion is missing. In total the sample includes 25,000 to 35,000 clones, none of them seen once. The receptor's source is a person between 18 and 70 years old in good health. The material sequenced was peripheral blood mononuclear cells.

The CDR3 reads CASSFQQGELFF. The sequenced part of the CDR3 DNA is TGTGCCAGCAGCTTTCAACAGGGGGAG. V gene TRBV7-3 combines with J gene TRBJ2-2; D ambiguous. The sequenced fragment ends 3 residues before the CDR3 boundary, so the rest is inferred from the germline J gene. Germline CDR1 reads SGHTA; CDR2 reads FQGTGA. The length of the CDR3 is 12 residues. V was clipped by 3 bases and J by 8 bases, with 7 bases between them.